The rows below give T cell receptor beta chains drawn from one sample of a study of CD8 T cells in ankylosing spondylitis. MiXCR was run by TCRdb on the 5' RACE reads, yielding one entry per CDR3 protein. The table lists approximately 220,000 distinct CDR3 sequences, over 9.5% of them singletons, with 21% in the top ten. Sequencing input: blood, either unsorted or a sorted T cell fraction (not recorded which). The source of these receptors is a male donor with ankylosing spondylitis or in good health (not recorded which). CDR3s include the opening cysteine and the closing phenylalanine or tryptophan. D genes are given only for firm matches. Size is omitted from some rows. Given values are once, few, many or a class for expanded clones.

d_gene: TRBD1; j_gene: TRBJ2-7; abundance: many; v_gene: TRBV5-1; CDR3nt: TGCGCCAGCAGCGGTCCGGGACAGGGAGCGAACGAGCAGTACTTC; CDR3aa: CASSGPGQGANEQYF
d_gene: .; j_gene: TRBJ2-7; abundance: many; v_gene: TRBV9; CDR3nt: TGTGCCAGCAGCGTAACCCCTAGTTGGGAGCAGTACTTC; CDR3aa: CASSVTPSWEQYF
d_gene: .; j_gene: TRBJ2-1; abundance: many; v_gene: TRBV20-1; CDR3nt: TGCAGTGCTAGAGATTGGGCCAGTTTGAGCTCCTACAATGAGCAGTTCTTC; CDR3aa: CSARDWASLSSYNEQFF
d_gene: TRBD2; j_gene: TRBJ2-5; abundance: many; v_gene: TRBV9; CDR3nt: TGTGCCAGCAGCGTCCCTTCTAGCGGGGGGTCCCAAGAGACCCAGTACTTC; CDR3aa: CASSVPSSGGSQETQYF
d_gene: .; j_gene: TRBJ2-2; abundance: many; v_gene: TRBV15; CDR3nt: TGTGCCACCAGGGGTGGCGGGACGACTAACACCGGGGAGCTGTTTTTT; CDR3aa: CATRGGGTTNTGELFF
d_gene: .; j_gene: TRBJ2-7; abundance: many; v_gene: TRBV5-1; CDR3nt: TGCGCCAGCAGCTTGGACGAGGCGGTACAGTACTTC; CDR3aa: CASSLDEAVQYF
d_gene: .; j_gene: TRBJ2-2; abundance: many; v_gene: TRBV20-1; CDR3nt: TGCAGTGCTATCATCCTTGGCGGTGAGCTGTTTTTT; CDR3aa: CSAIILGGELFF
d_gene: .; j_gene: TRBJ2-1; abundance: many; v_gene: TRBV4-1; CDR3nt: TGCGCCAGCAGCGAATTGGGCCTCCCTAACTACAATGAGCAGTTCTTC; CDR3aa: CASSELGLPNYNEQFF
d_gene: TRBD1; j_gene: TRBJ1-5; abundance: few; v_gene: TRBV19; CDR3nt: TGTGCCAGTAGGCCTACAGGGGTCGGTCAGCCCCAGCATTTT; CDR3aa: CASRPTGVGQPQHF
d_gene: .; j_gene: TRBJ2-1; abundance: .; v_gene: TRBV7-8; CDR3nt: TGTGCCAGCAACCTCCCCGATAGCGGCCACAATGAGCAGTTCTTC; CDR3aa: CASNLPDSGHNEQFF
d_gene: .; j_gene: TRBJ2-7; abundance: .; v_gene: TRBV3-1; CDR3nt: TGTGCCAGCAGCCCCCGGGGGGCCCGGAGCGAGCAGTACTTC; CDR3aa: CASSPRGARSEQYF
d_gene: .; j_gene: TRBJ2-3; abundance: .; v_gene: TRBV20-1; CDR3nt: TGCAGTGTTCCAAGGGGGGACTCCGTCCCCACAGATACGCAGTATTTT; CDR3aa: CSVPRGDSVPTDTQYF
d_gene: .; j_gene: TRBJ2-2; abundance: many; v_gene: TRBV5-1; CDR3nt: TGCGCCAGCGCTCTAGGAGGGACCGGGGAGCTGTTTTTT; CDR3aa: CASALGGTGELFF
d_gene: .; j_gene: TRBJ1-1; abundance: .; v_gene: TRBV30; CDR3nt: TGTGCCTGGATTACCTGGAACACTGAAGCTTTCTTT; CDR3aa: CAWITWNTEAFF
d_gene: .; j_gene: TRBJ2-7; abundance: many; v_gene: TRBV6-2/TRBV6-3; CDR3nt: TGTGCCAGCAGTTACGTAGGGGTCGCCTACGAGCAGTACTTC; CDR3aa: CASSYVGVAYEQYF
d_gene: .; j_gene: TRBJ2-1; abundance: many; v_gene: TRBV7-2; CDR3nt: TGTGCCAGCAGCCCTAGTCCTTCCTACAATGAGCAGTTCTTC; CDR3aa: CASSPSPSYNEQFF
d_gene: TRBD1; j_gene: TRBJ2-7; abundance: .; v_gene: TRBV20-1; CDR3nt: TGCAGTGCTAGAGATGGGCACAGGGGCAGATCAGACGCGCAGTACTTC; CDR3aa: CSARDGHRGRSDAQYF
d_gene: .; j_gene: TRBJ2-1; abundance: .; v_gene: TRBV5-1; CDR3nt: TGCGCCAGCAGCTTGGATGCCTTAGGTGAGCAGTTCTTC; CDR3aa: CASSLDALGEQFF
d_gene: .; j_gene: TRBJ1-6; abundance: few; v_gene: TRBV2; CDR3nt: TGTGCCAGCAGGATAACAGAGGAGCCCCTCCACTTT; CDR3aa: CASRITEEPLHF
d_gene: .; j_gene: TRBJ2-3; abundance: many; v_gene: TRBV5-1; CDR3nt: TGCGCCAGCGGCATGACAGATACGCAGTATTTT; CDR3aa: CASGMTDTQYF
d_gene: TRBD2; j_gene: TRBJ2-2; abundance: .; v_gene: TRBV4-2; CDR3nt: TGTGCCAGCGGGACTAGCCTTACCAACACCGGGGAGCTGTTTTTT; CDR3aa: CASGTSLTNTGELFF
d_gene: .; j_gene: TRBJ2-3; abundance: many; v_gene: TRBV5-1; CDR3nt: TGCGCCAGCAGCTTGATCAGGGCGAGCACAGATACGCAGTATTTT; CDR3aa: CASSLIRASTDTQYF
d_gene: .; j_gene: TRBJ1-5; abundance: .; v_gene: TRBV5-1; CDR3nt: TGCGCCAGCAGCTTGGAAGGGGGTCACAATCAGCCCCAGCATTTT; CDR3aa: CASSLEGGHNQPQHF
d_gene: .; j_gene: TRBJ1-2; abundance: .; v_gene: TRBV20-1; CDR3nt: TGCAGTGCTAGGAATCTTAGGGGAGGCTACACCTTC; CDR3aa: CSARNLRGGYTF
d_gene: TRBD2; j_gene: TRBJ2-1; abundance: .; v_gene: TRBV4-2; CDR3nt: TGTGCCAGCAGCCGCCAGCGGGGGGAAAACAATGAGCAGTTCTTC; CDR3aa: CASSRQRGENNEQFF
d_gene: .; j_gene: TRBJ1-2; abundance: many; v_gene: TRBV7-6; CDR3nt: TGTGCCAGCAGCTTAGGTAGCAACTACACCTTC; CDR3aa: CASSLGSNYTF
d_gene: .; j_gene: TRBJ2-6; abundance: .; v_gene: TRBV20-1; CDR3nt: TGCAGCTTTAGGGCAAAGGTTCCGGGCTCTGGGGCCAACGTCCTGACTTTC; CDR3aa: CSFRAKVPGSGANVLTF
d_gene: TRBD1; j_gene: TRBJ1-1; abundance: many; v_gene: TRBV7-2; CDR3nt: TGTGCCAGCAGGAGACAGGGGGCCTCGAACACTGAAGCTTTCTTT; CDR3aa: CASRRQGASNTEAFF
d_gene: .; j_gene: TRBJ1-1; abundance: few; v_gene: TRBV12-3/TRBV12-4; CDR3nt: TGTGCCAGCAGTACGACCTCGGTGAACACTGAAGCTTTCTTT; CDR3aa: CASSTTSVNTEAFF
d_gene: .; j_gene: TRBJ1-1; abundance: .; v_gene: TRBV3-1; CDR3nt: TGTGCCAGCAGCCCTTACAGGACACTGAACACTGAAGCTTTCTTT; CDR3aa: CASSPYRTLNTEAFF
d_gene: TRBD2; j_gene: TRBJ2-5; abundance: many; v_gene: TRBV7-2; CDR3nt: TGTGCCAGCAGCCATAGCGGGGGGCTTCTTCAAGAGACCCAGTACTTC; CDR3aa: CASSHSGGLLQETQYF
d_gene: .; j_gene: TRBJ1-2; abundance: few; v_gene: TRBV12-3/TRBV12-4; CDR3nt: TGTGCCAGCAGTTTAGAGCGTTATGGCTACACCTTC; CDR3aa: CASSLERYGYTF
d_gene: TRBD1; j_gene: TRBJ1-1; abundance: many; v_gene: TRBV20-1; CDR3nt: TGCAGTGCCCCGACAGGGGAAGAGGGAGTGACTGAAGCTTTCTTT; CDR3aa: CSAPTGEEGVTEAFF
d_gene: TRBD2; j_gene: TRBJ2-5; abundance: .; v_gene: TRBV6-1; CDR3nt: TGTGCCAGCAGGCAGCTAGCGGGGGGCCAAGAGACCCAGTACTTC; CDR3aa: CASRQLAGGQETQYF
d_gene: .; j_gene: TRBJ2-7; abundance: .; v_gene: TRBV6-1; CDR3nt: TGTGCCAGCAGTGATTCGGACAGCCCCATTTTTGAGCAGTACTTC; CDR3aa: CASSDSDSPIFEQYF
d_gene: TRBD2; j_gene: TRBJ2-3; abundance: .; v_gene: TRBV20-1; CDR3nt: TGCAGTGCTAGCCAAACTAGCGAGTCATCATATTTT; CDR3aa: CSASQTSESSYF
d_gene: .; j_gene: TRBJ2-1; abundance: few; v_gene: TRBV14; CDR3nt: TGTGCCAGCAGCCCCTGGCGGGGCACCGACAATGAGCAGTTCTTC; CDR3aa: CASSPWRGTDNEQFF
d_gene: .; j_gene: TRBJ1-5; abundance: .; v_gene: TRBV7-2; CDR3nt: TGTGCCAGCAGCTTGAAAGGTAGAAGCAATCAGCCCCAGCATTTT; CDR3aa: CASSLKGRSNQPQHF
d_gene: .; j_gene: TRBJ1-2; abundance: .; v_gene: TRBV7-2; CDR3nt: TGTGCCAGCAGCGCGGACGGGGGGCGGATTGGCTACACCTTC; CDR3aa: CASSADGGRIGYTF
d_gene: .; j_gene: TRBJ2-3; abundance: many; v_gene: TRBV12-3/TRBV12-4; CDR3nt: TGTGCCAGCAGGCCCCGGGTGGAATGGGCAGATACGCAGTATTTT; CDR3aa: CASRPRVEWADTQYF
d_gene: TRBD1; j_gene: TRBJ1-2; abundance: many; v_gene: TRBV5-1; CDR3nt: TGCGCCAGCAGCGGACAGGCCAACTATGGCTACACCTTC; CDR3aa: CASSGQANYGYTF
d_gene: .; j_gene: TRBJ2-7; abundance: few; v_gene: TRBV5-1; CDR3nt: TGCGCCAGCAGCTTGGCCCCGACGGGGGGCTATGAGTCCTACGAGCAGTACTTC; CDR3aa: CASSLAPTGGYESYEQYF
d_gene: TRBD1; j_gene: TRBJ2-7; abundance: many; v_gene: TRBV7-8; CDR3nt: TGTGCCAGCAGCTTAGGGACAGGGTCCTCCTACGAGCAGTACTTC; CDR3aa: CASSLGTGSSYEQYF
d_gene: TRBD2; j_gene: TRBJ2-1; abundance: many; v_gene: TRBV20-1; CDR3nt: TGCAGTGCTAGCCCCATAGCGGGGGACAAAAAGGAGCAGTTCTTC; CDR3aa: CSASPIAGDKKEQFF
d_gene: .; j_gene: TRBJ2-7; abundance: many; v_gene: TRBV20-1; CDR3nt: TGCAGTGCTGACTACAGGTTTATACCTGCGAGCTCCTACGAGCAGTACTTC; CDR3aa: CSADYRFIPASSYEQYF
d_gene: TRBD1; j_gene: TRBJ2-1; abundance: many; v_gene: TRBV4-2; CDR3nt: TGTGCCAGCAGCCTTCACGGGACAGCCGCCTACAATGAGCAGTTCTTC; CDR3aa: CASSLHGTAAYNEQFF
d_gene: .; j_gene: TRBJ2-2; abundance: .; v_gene: TRBV5-1; CDR3nt: TGCGCCAGCAGCTTGAGTGCGAACATCGGGGAGCTGTTTTTT; CDR3aa: CASSLSANIGELFF
d_gene: .; j_gene: TRBJ2-2; abundance: many; v_gene: TRBV20-1; CDR3nt: TGCAGTGCTAGCCCTAACAGGCTCCCCGGGGAGCTGTTTTTT; CDR3aa: CSASPNRLPGELFF
d_gene: .; j_gene: TRBJ1-1; abundance: many; v_gene: TRBV5-1; CDR3nt: TGCGCCAGCAGTCAGGGGCGTGACACTGAAGCTTTCTTT; CDR3aa: CASSQGRDTEAFF
d_gene: .; j_gene: TRBJ2-7; abundance: many; v_gene: TRBV20-1; CDR3nt: TGCAGTGCCGGCCGGGGGAGCTCCTACGAGCAGTACTTC; CDR3aa: CSAGRGSSYEQYF
d_gene: .; j_gene: TRBJ1-1; abundance: many; v_gene: TRBV6-2/TRBV6-3; CDR3nt: TGTGCCAGCAGTTATCAGAGGGCTACCACTGAAGCTTTCTTT; CDR3aa: CASSYQRATTEAFF
d_gene: .; j_gene: TRBJ1-3; abundance: .; v_gene: TRBV7-2; CDR3nt: TGTGCCAGCAGCTTAGGGAACGGAAACACCATATATTTT; CDR3aa: CASSLGNGNTIYF